This entry concerns a single TCR beta chain. CDR1 is SGHRS and CDR2 is YFSETQ in the germline V gene. With 3 bases clipped from V and 4 bases from J, the junction kept 5 bases outside the gene matches. This CDR3 is 14 amino acids long. Original data processing: Filtering differed since immunoSEQ provided only junctions, with no quality scores. Sequencing used immunoSEQ multiplex PCR; TCRdb keeps in-frame clones, though not all of them. D and trimming come from the DNA, and the V and J calls and clone size come from that table. The sample holds hundreds of thousands of clones, about 95% seen once. Terminally differentiated effector memory CD45RA+ cells were left out of the naive CD8 fraction, which was CD45RO-negative and positively selected for CCR7. These data originate in a study of shared clonotypes between healthy human individuals. At the level of the study: Donors were a couple of women and a few men aged 18 to 49.

This rearrangement joins TRBV5-1 to TRBJ2-7, with TRBD1 matching over 9 bases. The TCR was taken from a woman in her twenties or thirties in good health. Sample: naive CD8+ T cells sorted from blood. This chain's CDR3 is CASSSGQGFYEQYF. DNA for the CDR3: TGCGCCAGCAGCTCGGGACAGGGCTTTTACGAGCAGTACTTC.